The 10 T cell receptor beta chains presented below share a single source sample, sequenced in a study of T-cell reconstitution after alpha-beta-depleted transplantation in children. During its preparation, the TCRbeta library received unique molecular identifiers. Each CDR3 protein is one row after TCRdb ran MiXCR on the PCR reads. The data show hundreds of thousands of distinct CDR3 sequences, with about an eighth seen just once and 0.79% held by the top ten. Material: PBMCs, obtained before TCRalphabeta/CD19-depleted stem cell transplant. The receptors derive from a girl aged 2-10 years with congenital amegakaryocytic thrombocytopenia, due to receive a stem cell transplant.

The V call is TRBV20-1, the J call TRBJ2-3; D perhaps matches TRBD2 (6 bases). The CDR3 runs 15 residues. Germline assignment: CDR1 DFQATT and CDR2 SNEGSKA (reference sequence). V dropped 5 bases and J dropped 8 bases, with 23 bases sitting between them. The DNA for the CDR3 is TGCAGTGCTTCTGTTGCGTCCAGGGCCGGGGGTACGCAGTATTTT. Its protein product is CSASVASRAGGTQYF.

This chain's CDR3 is CASSLGTSGIYEQFF. CDR3 nucleotides: TGTGCCAGCAGCTTGGGGACTAGCGGGATCTATGAGCAGTTCTTC. The V call is TRBV27, the J call TRBJ2-1; 13 bases agree with TRBD2. CDR3 length: 15 residues. The junction had 7 bases not matched to a gene; V was cut back by 6 bases and J by 8 bases. Germline V lookup: CDR1 MNHEY, CDR2 SMNVEV (reference sequence).

The chain couples TRBV7-9 to TRBJ1-1; D is undetermined. V was cut by 5 bases and J by 2 bases, with 9 bases left in between. The CDR3 length is 13 residues. CDR1 and CDR2 from the germline V gene are SEHNR and FQNEAQ (reference sequence). CDR3 sequence reads: CASSAWLNTEAFF. The CDR3 DNA reads as TGTGCCAGCAGCGCCTGGTTAAACACTGAAGCTTTCTTT.

This clonotype was detected a few times. The V and J genes are TRBV4-2 and TRBJ2-6; unclear D gene. Germline loops: CDR1 LGHNA, CDR2 YNFKEQ. Trimming shortened V by 0 bases and J by 3 bases, and 9 bases separated the two germline ends. This CDR3 comprises 16 residues. The CDR3 coding sequence is TGTGCCAGCAGCCAAGAAAGTGATGGTGGGGCCAACGTCCTGACTTTC. Its protein product is CASSQESDGGANVLTF.

In this sample, this clonotype turned up many times. The CDR3 is CSASPWDRDNEQFF. In DNA, the CDR3 is TGCAGTGCTAGCCCCTGGGACAGAGACAATGAGCAGTTCTTC. V and J are TRBV20-1 and TRBJ2-1; 7 nucleotides align to TRBD1. Germline loops: CDR1 DFQATT, CDR2 SNEGSKA (reference sequence). V trimming: 3 bases; J trimming: 5 bases; junction bases outside the gene matches: 7. The CDR3 extends over 14 amino acids.

The chain has TRBV5-6 and TRBJ2-1, with 14 bases identical to TRBD2. The germline V gene has CDR1 SGHDT and CDR2 YYEEEE. With 3 bases clipped from V and 8 bases from J, the junction kept 4 bases outside the gene matches. The CDR3 totals 15 residues. CDR3 bases: TGTGCCAGCAGCTACGGACTAGCGGGAGGATATGAGCAGTTCTTC. It specifies CASSYGLAGGYEQFF.

This clonotype appeared a few times. This chain links TRBV7-9 with TRBJ1-4; D call uncertain. The V and J ends lost 4 bases and 5 bases respectively, with 8 bases between them. There are 13 residues in the CDR3. In germline, CDR1 is SEHNR, CDR2 FQNEAQ (reference sequence). CDR3 protein: CASSSLVNEKLFF. The CDR3 DNA is TGTGCCAGCAGCTCCCTGGTAAATGAAAAACTGTTTTTT.

The chain joins TRBV11-2 to TRBJ2-1; D gene unclear. CDR3 length: 15 residues. Germline assignment: CDR1 SGHAT and CDR2 FQNNGV. V lost 0 bases and J lost 4, with 10 bases in between. In DNA, the CDR3 is TGTGCCAGCAGCTTAGATTACGCTAGTTACAATGAGCAGTTCTTC. The encoded protein is CASSLDYASYNEQFF.

In its sample, this clonotype was seen a few times. V usage is TRBV20-1 and J usage is TRBJ1-2; D gene ambiguous. Germline V CDR1 and CDR2: DFQATT, SNEGSKA (reference sequence). This CDR3 contains 14 residues. The V and J ends lost 0 bases and 4 bases respectively, with 12 bases between them. CDR3 region: CSARDLSASYGYTF. The CDR3 region has the DNA TGCAGTGCTAGAGATCTTTCAGCCTCCTATGGCTACACCTTC.

This clonotype came up many times. This sequence joins TRBV6-5 and TRBJ1-3; D ambiguous. The CDR3 consists of 14 residues. Per the germline V gene, CDR1 is MNHEY and CDR2 is SVGAGI. The V and J ends lost 0 bases and 2 bases respectively, with 5 bases between them. CDR3 residues: CASSYSIPGNTIYF. CDR3 nucleotide sequence: TGTGCCAGCAGTTACTCGATCCCTGGAAACACCATATATTTT.